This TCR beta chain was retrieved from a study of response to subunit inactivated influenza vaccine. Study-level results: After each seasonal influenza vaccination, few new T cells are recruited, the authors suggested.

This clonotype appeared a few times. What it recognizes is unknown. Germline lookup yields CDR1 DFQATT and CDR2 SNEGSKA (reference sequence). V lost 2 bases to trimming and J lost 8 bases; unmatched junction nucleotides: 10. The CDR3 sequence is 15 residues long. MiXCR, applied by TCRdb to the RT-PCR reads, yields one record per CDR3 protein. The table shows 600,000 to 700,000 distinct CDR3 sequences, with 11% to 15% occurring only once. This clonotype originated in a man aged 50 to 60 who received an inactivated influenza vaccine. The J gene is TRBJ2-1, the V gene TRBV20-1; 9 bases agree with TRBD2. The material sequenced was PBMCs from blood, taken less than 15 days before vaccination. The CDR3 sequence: CSARTASGTWDEQFF. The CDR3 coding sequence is TGCAGTGCTAGAACGGCTAGCGGGACTTGGGATGAGCAGTTCTTC.